The 24 T cell receptor beta chains below were found in one sample sequenced in a study of T cell responses to AZD1222 COVID-19 vaccine. Here immunoSEQ multiplex PCR was the method, and the copy in TCRdb shows in-frame clones only, minus some. Altogether approximately 150,000 clones are present, more than 85% being singletons, with the ten largest covering around 2.3%. Sequenced here: peripheral blood, sampled on day 0 of AZD1222 vaccination. The receptors derive from an adult in good health.

V is TRBV6-4 and J is TRBJ2-2; TRBD2 aligns across 9 bases. Germline CDR1 and CDR2: MRHNA and SNTAGT. The CDR3 covers 15 residues. V shed 3 bases and J 1 base; nucleotides not matched to a gene: 0. The CDR3 loop reads CASSETSGNTGELFF. CDR3 DNA sequence: TGTGCCAGCAGTGAGACTAGCGGGAACACCGGGGAGCTGTTTTTT.

The genes are TRBV12-3 or TRBV12-4 and TRBJ2-3, with D possibly being TRBD1 or TRBD2 (5 bases each). There are 13 residues in the CDR3. The V end was cut by 2 bases, the J end by 9 bases, with 12 bases between. The CDR3 DNA reads TGTGCCAGCAGTTTATCCGGGGCCCGGACGCAGTATTTT. Its translation: CASSLSGARTQYF.

The V gene is TRBV5-4, the J gene TRBJ2-7; D unclear. Germline CDR1 SGHNT, CDR2 YYREEE (reference sequence). V was pared by 0 bases and J by 3 bases, with 13 bases between. This CDR3 is built from 15 residues. The CDR3: CASSLDYWGIYEQYF. In DNA form, the CDR3 reads TGTGCCAGCAGCTTGGACTATTGGGGAATCTACGAGCAGTACTTC.

The J gene is TRBJ1-2, the V gene TRBV7-4, with D possibly being TRBD1 (5 bases). V was clipped by 5 bases and J by 3 bases, with 22 bases between them. Germline V gene data show CDR1 as SGHVT and CDR2 as SQSDAQ. This CDR3 region has 17 residues. The CDR3 loop reads CASSPGGVVSRYYGYTF. The CDR3 region has the DNA TGTGCCAGCAGCCCGGGGGGTGTGGTATCCCGGTACTATGGCTACACCTTC.

V is TRBV5-1 and J is TRBJ2-1; D is unresolved. V was pared by 3 bases and J by 0 bases, with 10 bases between. This CDR3 has 15 residues. Germline values: CDR1 SGHRS, CDR2 YFSETQ. The CDR3 protein is CASSYLGDSYNEQFF. Written as DNA, the CDR3 is TGCGCCAGCAGCTACCTGGGTGACTCCTACAATGAGCAGTTCTTC.

This chain links TRBV28 with TRBJ2-7; 11 bases align to TRBD1. The CDR3 is 13 amino acids. The J segment lost 7 bases and the V segment lost 5 bases, leaving 4 bases of the junction unmatched. Germline lookup yields CDR1 MDHEN and CDR2 SYDVKM. The DNA for the CDR3 is TGTGCCAGCAGTGAGGGACAGGGGGGTGAGCAGTACTTC. Its translation: CASSEGQGGEQYF.

The gene calls are TRBV28 and TRBJ1-6, with D possibly TRBD1 on 6 matching bases. The CDR3 is 18 residues long. CDR1 is MDHEN and CDR2 is SYDVKM in the germline V gene. V lost 2 bases, J lost 7 bases, and 21 bases lay in between. CDR3 sequence: CASSLKPLTGRDNSPLHF. DNA for the CDR3: TGTGCCAGCAGTTTAAAGCCGCTCACAGGGCGCGACAATTCACCCCTCCACTTT.

J is TRBJ2-3 and V is TRBV24-1; D remains unclear. The CDR3 loop spans 17 amino acids. From germline, CDR1 is KGHDR and CDR2 SFDVKD. V lost 2 bases to trimming and J lost 4 bases, with 18 bases between them. CDR3: CATSDSVGRLAPDTQYF. In nucleotides, the CDR3 is TGTGCCACCAGTGATTCGGTGGGCCGCCTGGCCCCAGATACGCAGTATTTT.

The rearrangement links TRBV5-1 to TRBJ2-7; 10 bases fit TRBD1. CDR3 length equals 15 residues. After removal of 4 bases from V and 3 bases from J, the junction contained 7 bases not matched to a gene. Per germline, CDR1 SGHRS and CDR2 YFSETQ. CDR3 nucleotide sequence: TGCGCCAGCAGCACACGACAGGGGGCCTTCTACGAGCAGTACTTC. This translates into CASSTRQGAFYEQYF.

This chain uses TRBV5-6 with TRBJ1-2; D is ambiguous. The germline V gene has CDR1 SGHDT and CDR2 YYEEEE. The CDR3 is 11 amino acids. Trimming removed 5 bases from V and 3 bases from J, with 5 bases in between. In DNA form, the CDR3 reads TGTGCCAGCAGTTTTGACTATGGCTACACCTTC. Its protein is CASSFDYGYTF.

The rearrangement links TRBV5-1 to TRBJ2-5; 8 bases line up with TRBD1. The J segment lost 4 bases and the V segment lost 3 bases, leaving 8 bases of the junction unmatched. The CDR3 runs 15 residues. The germline gives CDR1 SGHRS, CDR2 YFSETQ. CDR3 loop: CASSSLQGGGETQYF. The CDR3 bases are TGCGCCAGCAGCTCCCTACAGGGGGGAGGAGAGACCCAGTACTTC.

The chain couples TRBV7-6 to TRBJ2-7; 7 bases agree with TRBD2. The CDR3 consists of 18 residues. The ends lost 5 bases at V and 9 bases at J; junction bases unmatched: 25. Germline V gene sequence: CDR1 SGHVS, CDR2 FNYEAQ. Here the CDR3 DNA reads TGTGCCAGCAGCCAAGCTTACCCCCTCGGGTTGCGGGAGACGGGGCAGTACTTC. It encodes CASSQAYPLGLRETGQYF.

The chain links TRBV12-3 or TRBV12-4 to TRBJ1-5; D unresolved. The CDR3 has 13 amino acids. Between the trimmed V and J ends, which lost 3 bases and 6 bases, there was a span of 9 bases. This chain's CDR3 is CASSLSAGQPQHF. CDR3 sequence (DNA): TGTGCCAGCAGTTTGTCCGCCGGTCAGCCCCAGCATTTT.

J is TRBJ1-5 and V is TRBV7-2; tentatively, D is TRBD1 (5 bases). Germline V lookup: CDR1 SGHTA, CDR2 FQGNSA. The CDR3 is 16 residues long. The ends were cut back, 1 base at V and 0 bases at J, with 10 bases in the middle. CDR3 residues: CASSLGDPYSNQPQHF. DNA for the CDR3: TGTGCCAGCAGCTTAGGGGACCCCTATAGCAATCAGCCCCAGCATTTT.

The chain is built from TRBV7-3 and TRBJ2-5; 10 bases agree with TRBD2. The CDR3 is 17 residues long. J was trimmed by 4 bases and V by 5 bases; bases with no gene match: 13. Germline assignment: CDR1 SGHTA and CDR2 FQGTGA. DNA of the CDR3: TGTGCCAGCAGCCTGGCGGTTTCTAGCGGGGGCAGAGAGACCCAGTACTTC. It yields the protein CASSLAVSSGGRETQYF.

The V gene is TRBV7-2, the J gene TRBJ1-5; D uncertain. CDR1 SGHTA and CDR2 FQGNSA come from the germline V gene. The CDR3 sequence is 14 residues long. V lost 3 bases and J 4 bases, leaving 10 bases between the germline ends. CDR3 in amino acids: CASSFGRANQPQHF. The CDR3 bases are TGTGCCAGCAGCTTTGGACGGGCGAATCAGCCCCAGCATTTT. Looking up the rest from reference TRBV7-2 and TRBJ1-5 gives the full variable domain: GAGVSQSPSNKVTEKGKDVELRCDPISGHTALYWYRQSLGQGLEFLIYFQGNSAPDKSGLPSDRFSAERTGGSVSTLTIQRTQQEDSAVYLCASSFGRANQPQHFGDGTRLSIL.

V is TRBV6-5 and J is TRBJ1-1; D is perhaps TRBD1 (5 bases). CDR1 and CDR2 from the germline V gene are MNHEY and SVGAGI. V shed 6 bases and J shed 4 bases, with 15 bases lying between them. The CDR3 totals 14 residues. CDR3 sequence: CASRRGQKRTEAFF. For the CDR3, the DNA is TGTGCCAGCAGAAGGGGCCAAAAACGCACTGAAGCTTTCTTT.

V is TRBV6-5 and J is TRBJ1-1; no definite D call. Trimming removed 8 bases from V and 9 bases from J, with 19 bases in between. The CDR3 extends over 13 amino acids. CDR1 and CDR2 from the germline V gene are MNHEY and SVGAGI. As DNA, the CDR3 is TGTGCCAGCGACGCTCCCGGGCCCTTGAAAGCTTTCTTT. Its translation is CASDAPGPLKAFF.

DNA for the CDR3: TGTGCCAGCAGTTACGGGGGACCCACTGAAGCTTTCTTT. Amino acid sequence: CASSYGGPTEAFF. The chain is built from TRBV6-2 or TRBV6-3 and TRBJ1-1; a weak D match, TRBD1 (5 bases). V was pared by 2 bases and J by 4 bases, with 8 bases between. The CDR3 runs to 13 residues. Looked up from germline, CDR1 is MNHEY and CDR2 is SVGEGT.

This rearrangement joins TRBV6-5 to TRBJ1-2; tentatively, D is TRBD1 (6 bases). V shed 3 bases and J shed 3 bases, with 11 bases lying between them. The CDR3 has 14 residues. Germline assignment: CDR1 MNHEY and CDR2 SVGAGI. The CDR3 is CASSYGGQDYGYTF. CDR3 nucleotides: TGTGCCAGCAGTTATGGGGGGCAGGACTATGGCTACACCTTC.

V gene TRBV19 combines with J gene TRBJ2-7; weak D call: TRBD1 (6 bases). The CDR3 runs 14 residues. Trimming removed 3 bases at V and 2 bases at J, with 11 bases between. From germline, CDR1 is LNHDA and CDR2 SQIVND (reference sequence). The CDR3 nucleotides are TGTGCCAGTAGTATTGGCCAGGGGACCTACGAGCAGTACTTC. It specifies CASSIGQGTYEQYF.

The chain employs TRBV25-1 and TRBJ1-2; tentatively, D is TRBD1 (5 bases). Germline values: CDR1 MGHDK, CDR2 SYGVNS. V lost 3 bases to trimming and J lost 6 bases, with 17 bases between them. This CDR3 spans 15 amino acids. For the CDR3, the DNA is TGTGCCAGCAGTGATATTGGCCAGTTGGGGCATGGCTACACCTTC. Amino acids: CASSDIGQLGHGYTF.

The rearrangement uses TRBV3-1 (or the pseudogene TRBV3-2) and TRBJ2-5; perhaps TRBD2 as D (5 bases). The CDR3 spans 16 residues. V shed 1 base and J shed 0 bases, with 12 bases lying between them. From germline, CDR1 is LGHDT and CDR2 YNNKEL (reference sequence). CDR3: CASSQGRSGYQETQYF. The CDR3 DNA reads as TGTGCCAGCAGCCAAGGGAGGTCGGGATACCAAGAGACCCAGTACTTC.

The chain couples TRBV27 to TRBJ1-4, with a possible D match to TRBD1 (5 bases). This CDR3 has 15 residues. The germline V and J ends were trimmed by 2 bases and 8 bases, with 15 bases remaining between them. Germline V gene data show CDR1 as MNHEY and CDR2 as SMNVEV (reference sequence). The CDR3 DNA sequence: TGTGCCAGCAGTTTAAGGGTGGGGCACGGCGAAAAACTGTTTTTT. Translating it yields CASSLRVGHGEKLFF.